Listed below are T cell receptor beta chains from one sample, sequenced in a study of blood T cell repertoires in COVID-19. Using immunoSEQ multiplex PCR, the repertoire was profiled, and TCRdb retains in-frame clones only, with some absent. The sample has more than 250,000 clones, about nine tenths seen once. The material sequenced was PBMCs or T cells enriched from blood (not recorded which). All receptors come from a woman aged 40 to 50 with acute COVID-19. CDR3s include the opening cysteine and the closing phenylalanine or tryptophan. D genes are given only for firm matches. For some rows the clone size is stated as once, few or many, or as a class when expanded; others skip it.

J | D | V | size | DNA | CDR3
TRBJ1-5 | TRBD1 | TRBV7-9 | NA | TGTGCCAGCAGCCCCGGACAGGTGAATCAGCCCCAGCATTTT | CASSPGQVNQPQHF
TRBJ1-2 | TRBD1 | TRBV5-6 | NA | TGTGCCAGCAGCTTAGGGGACAGGGGCTATGGCTACACCTTC | CASSLGDRGYGYTF
TRBJ1-1 | NA | TRBV7-9 | NA | TGTGCCAGCAGCCCACCAGCCGGGGATCAAGCTTTCTTT | CASSPPAGDQAFF
TRBJ1-5 | TRBD1 | TRBV7-8 | once | TGTGCCAGCAGCTTAGTCGGGACAGCTAATCAGCCCCAGCATTTT | CASSLVGTANQPQHF
TRBJ2-5 | NA | TRBV28 | NA | TGTGCCAGCAGTTTTCGCGGTCGGGAGACCCAGTACTTC | CASSFRGRETQYF
TRBJ1-1 | TRBD1 | TRBV5-4 | NA | TGTGCCAGCAGCTTGGGTACAGGGGACACTGAAGCTTTCTTT | CASSLGTGDTEAFF
TRBJ1-1 | NA | TRBV7-9 | NA | TGTGCCAGCAGCTTAGTTAATGGAGGCATGAACACTGAAGCTTTCTTT | CASSLVNGGMNTEAFF
TRBJ1-5 | NA | TRBV28 | NA | TGTGCCAGCACCACCGGGTGGCAGCCCCAGCATTTT | CASTTGWQPQHF
TRBJ2-1 | NA | TRBV25-1 | once | TGTGCCAGCAGTGTATACAGGGACTACAATGAGCAGTTCTTC | CASSVYRDYNEQFF
TRBJ2-1 | TRBD2 | TRBV7-3 | few | TGTGCCAGCAGCTCGGGACTAGTTGGCATGAATGAGCAGTTCTTC | CASSSGLVGMNEQFF
TRBJ1-2 | TRBD1 | TRBV7-2 | NA | TGTGCCAGCAGCTGGACCAGGGGGCGAGGTGGCTACACCTTC | CASSWTRGRGGYTF
TRBJ1-3 | NA | TRBV9 | NA | TGTGCCAGCAGCGGACAGGTTGCTGGAAACACCATATATTTT | CASSGQVAGNTIYF
TRBJ2-5 | TRBD2 | TRBV24-1 | NA | TGTGCCACCAGTGATCCCCTCGCTAGCGGCCCTGAAGAGACCCAGTACTTC | CATSDPLASGPEETQYF
TRBJ1-5 | NA | TRBV7-9 | NA | TGTGCCAGCAGTCGAGGGAATCAGCCCCAGCATTTT | CASSRGNQPQHF
TRBJ2-1 | TRBD1 | TRBV4-3 | NA | TGCGCCAGCAGCCAAGAGACGGGGACAGACTATTTGAATGAGCAGTTCTTC | CASSQETGTDYLNEQFF
TRBJ2-7 | TRBD1 | TRBV5-8 | NA | TGTGCCAGCAGCGCGATGAAGGGGGCCTCATACGAGCAGTACTTC | CASSAMKGASYEQYF
TRBJ1-3 | NA | TRBV3-1/TRBV3-2 | NA | TGTGCCAGCAGCCAAGCTGGACAGCCTGGAAACACCATATATTTT | CASSQAGQPGNTIYF
TRBJ2-1 | TRBD2 | TRBV6-2/TRBV6-3 | NA | TGTGCCAGCAGTTCGGGGTATAGCGGGTACAATGAGCAGTTCTTC | CASSSGYSGYNEQFF
TRBJ2-5 | NA | TRBV19 | NA | TGTGCCAGTTCAGAGACGGGGGGCACCCAGTACTTC | CASSETGGTQYF
TRBJ2-7 | NA | TRBV7-2 | NA | TGTGCCAGCAGCTTATGGGGGACTTCGACGGACGAGCAGTACTTC | CASSLWGTSTDEQYF
TRBJ2-5 | NA | TRBV30 | NA | TGTGCCTGGAGTGTACGACAGAGAGAGACCCAGTACTTC | CAWSVRQRETQYF
TRBJ1-2 | TRBD1 | TRBV5-4 | NA | TGTGCCAGCAGCGGCAGACAGGGGGCCAACTATGGCTACACCTTC | CASSGRQGANYGYTF
TRBJ1-2 | NA | TRBV6-1 | NA | TGTGCCAGCAGTGAAGCTTTCTTCGGTGGCTACACCTTC | CASSEAFFGGYTF
TRBJ1-4 | NA | TRBV6-6 | NA | TGTGCCAGCAATCGTCGGGGAGCTAATGAAAAACTGTTTTTT | CASNRRGANEKLFF
TRBJ2-7 | NA | TRBV9 | NA | TGTGCCAGCAGCGTAACTAGTAGCTACGAGCAGTACTTC | CASSVTSSYEQYF
TRBJ2-7 | NA | TRBV6-5 | NA | TGTGCCAGCGGCAGGGGCTACGAGCAGTACTTC | CASGRGYEQYF
TRBJ2-3 | TRBD2 | TRBV10-3 | NA | TGTGCCATCGGGCAGGCAGGGAGGGAGACAGATACGCAGTATTTT | CAIGQAGRETDTQYF
TRBJ1-2 | TRBD1 | TRBV28 | NA | TGTGCCAGCAGTCGAAGGACAGGAGGCGTCTATGGCTACACCTTC | CASSRRTGGVYGYTF
TRBJ2-1 | TRBD2 | TRBV6-1 | NA | TGTGCCAGCAGTGTCCGTCGGACTAGCGGGTCCAATGAGCAGTTCTTC | CASSVRRTSGSNEQFF
TRBJ1-5 | TRBD1 | TRBV19 | NA | TGTGCCAGTAGTCCACGACAGGGGGCCGGGCAGCCCCAGCATTTT | CASSPRQGAGQPQHF
TRBJ2-7 | TRBD2 | TRBV27 | NA | TGTGCCAGCACCAGACTAGCGGGGGGCTACGAGCAGTACTTC | CASTRLAGGYEQYF
TRBJ1-1 | NA | TRBV18 | NA | TGTGCCAGCTCACAGGGGGTGACGAACACTGAAGCTTTCTTT | CASSQGVTNTEAFF
TRBJ1-5 | NA | TRBV10-3 | NA | TGTGCCATTCGGACGGCGGGGAGGGAGCAGCCCCAGCATTTT | CAIRTAGREQPQHF
TRBJ1-2 | TRBD1 | TRBV30 | NA | TGTGCCTGCTCGGGACAGGGGGAGGTCTATGGCTACACCTTC | CACSGQGEVYGYTF
TRBJ1-5 | NA | TRBV4-1 | NA | TGCGCCAGCAGCCAAGGACTTAATCAGCCCCAGCATTTT | CASSQGLNQPQHF
TRBJ2-5 | TRBD2 | TRBV10-3 | NA | TGTGCCACAGGGACTATGAAAGAGACCCAGTACTTC | CATGTMKETQYF
TRBJ1-5 | NA | TRBV28 | NA | TGTGCCAGCAGCTTACCCCCGCAGGCCCAGCATTTT | CASSLPPQAQHF
TRBJ1-2 | NA | TRBV7-8 | once | TGTGCCAGCAGCTTAGAAGGACAGAGCAATGGCTACACCTTC | CASSLEGQSNGYTF
TRBJ1-2 | NA | TRBV6-2/TRBV6-3 | NA | TGTGCCAGCAGTTACTCGCCGGGTGGCTACACCTTC | CASSYSPGGYTF
TRBJ2-1 | NA | TRBV19 | NA | TGTGCCAGTAGTATCCCTAACAGGGCAAATGAGCAGTTCTTC | CASSIPNRANEQFF
TRBJ2-1 | NA | TRBV27 | NA | TGTGCCAGCAGTTTCAGGGAGGTGGGAGTCGCGGGGAATGAGCAGTTCTTC | CASSFREVGVAGNEQFF
TRBJ1-6 | TRBD1 | TRBV7-2 | NA | TGTGCCAGCAGCCCCCCGGGACAGGGGTGGAATTCACCCCTCCACTTT | CASSPPGQGWNSPLHF
TRBJ1-4 | NA | TRBV6-1 | NA | TGTGCCAGCAGTGATCACAGGGCAAATGAAAAACTGTTTTTT | CASSDHRANEKLFF
TRBJ2-5 | TRBD2 | TRBV6-2/TRBV6-3 | once | TGTGCCAGCAGTCTCCCTTTAGGGAGGGCCTGGGAGACCCAGTACTTC | CASSLPLGRAWETQYF
TRBJ1-1 | TRBD1 | TRBV5-1 | NA | TGCGCCAGCAGCCAGGGACCAGGGGGAACTGAAGCTTTCTTT | CASSQGPGGTEAFF
TRBJ1-4 | NA | TRBV28 | NA | TGTGCCAGCAGTTGGGGGCATATTAATGAAAAACTGTTTTTT | CASSWGHINEKLFF
TRBJ2-5 | NA | TRBV7-2 | NA | TGTGCCAGCAGCTTAGCCCCCAGGGAGACCCAGTACTTC | CASSLAPRETQYF
TRBJ2-3 | TRBD2 | TRBV27 | NA | TGTGCCAGCAGTTCTGGCGGGGGGAGCACAGATACGCAGTATTTT | CASSSGGGSTDTQYF
TRBJ2-7 | NA | TRBV28 | NA | TGTGCCAGCAGGAAACCGGGGTCGTACGAGCAGTACTTC | CASRKPGSYEQYF
TRBJ1-1 | TRBD1 | TRBV24-1 | NA | TGTGCCACCAGCGACAGGGGTTTCACTGAAGCTTTCTTT | CATSDRGFTEAFF
TRBJ2-3 | TRBD2 | TRBV25-1 | NA | TGTGCCAGCAGCCGAAGAGCGGGATCGACAGATACGCAGTATTTT | CASSRRAGSTDTQYF
TRBJ1-2 | NA | TRBV28 | NA | TGTGCCAGCAGTTGGGGCGCATCCTCCAACTATGGCTACACCTTC | CASSWGASSNYGYTF